Only one count was recorded for the clone carrying this T cell receptor beta chain. Germline CDR1 is SNHLY and CDR2 is FYNNEI. Trimming left V 4 bases short and J 7 bases short, with 13 bases between. This CDR3 has 14 amino acids. These data originate in a study of cytomegalovirus exposure and HLA in healthy donors. Amplification used 60 Vbeta primers and 13 Jbeta primers. This table comes from immunoSEQ multiplex PCR, and its TCRdb copy is limited to in-frame clones, with some not included. Of a few hundred thousand clones in the sample, 75% to 90% were seen once. Sequencing was performed on PBMCs. This TCR derives from a woman aged 18-29 years in good health and CMV-seronegative. This chain joins TRBV2 and TRBJ1-4; D perhaps matches TRBD1 (5 bases). The DNA for the CDR3 is TGTGCCAGCAGTGGACAGATTATATCTGAAAAACTGTTTTTT. This gives the protein CASSGQIISEKLFF.